This TCR beta chain is drawn from a study of T cell responses to AZD1222 COVID-19 vaccine. Looking at the study overall: Second-dose schedules of about 4 or about 12 weeks were combined.

Findings of the study overall: Repertoires in all cases were sampled only once the peak T cell response had passed. There were mostly white British donors and more females than males, and clonal diversity was possibly underestimated.

For this clone: As yet, its antigen is unknown.

Measured with immunoSEQ multiplex PCR; TCRdb has only the in-frame clones, and not every one. The sample records 150,000 to 200,000 clones, approximately 92% being singletons. V lost 1 base, J lost 0 bases, and 16 bases lay in between. The CDR3 runs 17 residues. Germline V gene lookup returns CDR1 SGDLS and CDR2 YYNGEE. This rearrangement joins TRBV9 to TRBJ1-2; no clear D gene. Here the sequenced sample was peripheral blood, taken on day 0 of AZD1222 vaccination. The clonotype comes from an adult in good health. CDR3 sequence reads: CASSVFDGLEANYGYTF. CDR3 DNA: TGTGCCAGCAGCGTATTCGATGGGCTTGAAGCTAACTATGGCTACACCTTC.